What follows is one TCR beta chain and its context. Its antigen remains unknown. MiXCR was run by TCRdb on the reads, yielding one entry per CDR3 protein. The sample includes about 890,000 distinct CDR3 sequences, around 31% of them seen just once. These data are taken from a study of T cell repertoires in cytomegalovirus infection. V lost 3 bases, J lost 3 bases, and 9 bases stayed unmatched. Germline V gene data show CDR1 as ENHRY and CDR2 as SYGVKD. The CDR3 consists of 17 residues. This rearrangement joins TRBV10-3 to TRBJ2-1, with TRBD1 matching over 9 bases. The sequence was obtained from a human donor in good health (CMV status not recorded). Some clones in this sample may be carry-over from other donors' samples. The material was cultured CD8+ T cells from PBMCs, obtained from culture after CMV antigen stimulation. DNA for the CDR3: TGTGCCATCAGTGACCCGCTACAGGGGGCAATCTACAATGAGCAGTTCTTC. It specifies CAISDPLQGAIYNEQFF.